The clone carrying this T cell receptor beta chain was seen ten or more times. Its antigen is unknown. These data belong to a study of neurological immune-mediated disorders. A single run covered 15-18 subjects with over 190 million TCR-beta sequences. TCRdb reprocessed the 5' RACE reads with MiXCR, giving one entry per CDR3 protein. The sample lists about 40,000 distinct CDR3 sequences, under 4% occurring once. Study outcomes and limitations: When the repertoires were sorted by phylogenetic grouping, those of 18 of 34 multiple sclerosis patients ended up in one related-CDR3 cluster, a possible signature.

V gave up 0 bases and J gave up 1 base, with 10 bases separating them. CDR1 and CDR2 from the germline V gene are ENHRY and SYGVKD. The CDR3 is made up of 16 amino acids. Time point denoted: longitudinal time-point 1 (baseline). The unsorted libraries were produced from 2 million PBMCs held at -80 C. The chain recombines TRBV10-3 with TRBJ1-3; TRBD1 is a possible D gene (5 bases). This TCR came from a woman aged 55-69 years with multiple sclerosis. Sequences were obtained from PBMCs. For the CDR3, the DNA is TGTGCCATCAGTGAGTCGATCAGGGTGTCTGGAAACACCATATATTTT. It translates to CAISESIRVSGNTIYF.